The following is a T cell receptor beta chain sequence with its context. What it recognizes is unknown. Hyperthyroidism patients were newly diagnosed, had disease duration under 2 months, and were aged 18 to 65 years. Uncontrolled infection, other autoimmune disease, pregnancy or lactation barred patients from enrollment. Diagnostic assessment was based on clinical symptoms, serum thyroxine and TRAb, thyroid ultrasound and orbital computed tomography. What was amplified from RNA transcripts were TCR beta CDR3 regions. In the first-round RT-PCR of the TCR CDR3, the HTBI primer set was used. TCRdb fed the multiplex PCR reads into MiXCR, producing one record per CDR3 protein. This table has approximately 590,000 distinct CDR3 sequences, roughly 50% appearing once. The data derive from a study of T cells in Graves' hyperthyroidism and ophthalmopathy. Whole-study results and caveats: Blood also contained most expanded thyroid clonotypes above 0.001.

The origin of this receptor is a woman younger than 30 with Graves' hyperthyroidism. Sequencing input: peripheral blood or thyroid tissue (not recorded which).

DNA for the CDR3: TGTGCCAGCAGTCGGACAGGGCCCGAGGGGGAGCCCCAGCATTTT. Translating it yields CASSRTGPEGEPQHF. V gene TRBV2 combines with J gene TRBJ1-5; 8 positions match TRBD1. This CDR3 is 15 amino acids long. Germline V lookup: CDR1 SNHLY, CDR2 FYNNEI. With 5 bases clipped from V and 8 bases from J, the junction kept 11 bases outside the gene matches.